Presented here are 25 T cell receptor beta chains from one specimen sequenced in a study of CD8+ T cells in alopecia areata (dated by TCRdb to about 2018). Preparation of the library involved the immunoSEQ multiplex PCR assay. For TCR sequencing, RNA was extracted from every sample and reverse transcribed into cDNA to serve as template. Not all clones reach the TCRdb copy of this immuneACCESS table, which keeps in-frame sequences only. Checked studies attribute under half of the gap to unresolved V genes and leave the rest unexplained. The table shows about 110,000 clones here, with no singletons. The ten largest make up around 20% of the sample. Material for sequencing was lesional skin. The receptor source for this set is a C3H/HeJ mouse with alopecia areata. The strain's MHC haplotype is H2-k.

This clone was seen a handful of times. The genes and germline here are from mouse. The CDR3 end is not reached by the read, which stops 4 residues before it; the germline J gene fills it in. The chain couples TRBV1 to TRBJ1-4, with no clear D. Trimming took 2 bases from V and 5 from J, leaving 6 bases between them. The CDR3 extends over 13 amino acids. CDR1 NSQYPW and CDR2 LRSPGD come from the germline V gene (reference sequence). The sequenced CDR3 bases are TGCACCTGCAGTGCAAACAAAAACGAA. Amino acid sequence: CTCSANKNE. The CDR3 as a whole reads CTCSANKNERLFF.

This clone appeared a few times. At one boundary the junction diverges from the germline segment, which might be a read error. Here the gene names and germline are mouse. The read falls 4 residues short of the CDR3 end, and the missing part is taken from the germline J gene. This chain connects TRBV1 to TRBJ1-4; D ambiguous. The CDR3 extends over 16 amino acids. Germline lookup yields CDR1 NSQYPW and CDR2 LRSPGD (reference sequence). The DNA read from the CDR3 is TGCACCTGCGGTGCAGCACAAACCTTTTCCAACGAA. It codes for CTCGAAQTFSNE. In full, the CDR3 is CTCGAAQTFSNERLFF.

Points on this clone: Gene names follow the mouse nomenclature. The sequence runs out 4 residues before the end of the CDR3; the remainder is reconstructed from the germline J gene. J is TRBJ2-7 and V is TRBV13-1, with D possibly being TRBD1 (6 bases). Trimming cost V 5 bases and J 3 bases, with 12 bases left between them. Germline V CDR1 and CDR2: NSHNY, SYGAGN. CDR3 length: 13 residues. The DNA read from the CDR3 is TGTGCCAGCAGCCCGGGACAATACTAT. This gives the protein CASSPGQYY. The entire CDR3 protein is CASSPGQYYEQYF.

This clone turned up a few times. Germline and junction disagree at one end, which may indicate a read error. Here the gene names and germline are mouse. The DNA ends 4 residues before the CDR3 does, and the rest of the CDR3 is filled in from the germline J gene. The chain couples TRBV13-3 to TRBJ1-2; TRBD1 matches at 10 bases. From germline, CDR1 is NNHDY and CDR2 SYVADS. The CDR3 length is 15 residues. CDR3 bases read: TGTGTCAGCAGTGGGGACAGGGGTTGGGGCTCC. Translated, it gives CVSSGDRGWGS. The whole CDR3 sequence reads CVSSGDRGWGSDYTF.

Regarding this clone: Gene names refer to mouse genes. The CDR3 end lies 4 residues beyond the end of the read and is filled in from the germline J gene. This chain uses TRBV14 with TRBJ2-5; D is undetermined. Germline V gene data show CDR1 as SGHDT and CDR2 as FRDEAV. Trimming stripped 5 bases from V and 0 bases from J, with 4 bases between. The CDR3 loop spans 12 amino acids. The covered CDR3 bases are TGTGCCAGCAGCCAAAACCAAGAC. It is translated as CASSQNQD. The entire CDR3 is CASSQNQDTQYF.

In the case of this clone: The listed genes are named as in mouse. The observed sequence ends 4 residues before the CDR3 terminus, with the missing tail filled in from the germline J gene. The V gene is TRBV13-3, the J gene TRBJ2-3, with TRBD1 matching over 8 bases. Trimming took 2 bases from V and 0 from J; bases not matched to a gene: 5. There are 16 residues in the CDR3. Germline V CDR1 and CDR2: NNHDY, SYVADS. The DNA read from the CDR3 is TGTGCCAGCAGTGAGGGGGGACAGGAGAGTGCAGAA. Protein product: CASSEGGQESAE. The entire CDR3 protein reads CASSEGGQESAETLYF.

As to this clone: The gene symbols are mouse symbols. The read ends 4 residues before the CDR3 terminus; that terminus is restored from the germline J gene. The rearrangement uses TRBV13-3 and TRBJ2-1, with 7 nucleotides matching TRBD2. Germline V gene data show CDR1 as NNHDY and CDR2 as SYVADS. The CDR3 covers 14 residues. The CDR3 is CASSDRGGDAEQFF. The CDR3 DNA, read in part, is TGTGCCAGCAGTGATCGGGGGGGGGACGCT.

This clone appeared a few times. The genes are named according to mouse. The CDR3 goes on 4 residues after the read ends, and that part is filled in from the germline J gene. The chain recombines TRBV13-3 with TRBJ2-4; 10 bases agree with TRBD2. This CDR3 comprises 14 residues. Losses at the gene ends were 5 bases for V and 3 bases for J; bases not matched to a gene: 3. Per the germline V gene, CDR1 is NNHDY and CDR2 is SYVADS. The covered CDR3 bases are TGTGCCAGCAGCTGGACTGGGGGACAAAAC. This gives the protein CASSWTGGQN. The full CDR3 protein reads CASSWTGGQNTLYF.

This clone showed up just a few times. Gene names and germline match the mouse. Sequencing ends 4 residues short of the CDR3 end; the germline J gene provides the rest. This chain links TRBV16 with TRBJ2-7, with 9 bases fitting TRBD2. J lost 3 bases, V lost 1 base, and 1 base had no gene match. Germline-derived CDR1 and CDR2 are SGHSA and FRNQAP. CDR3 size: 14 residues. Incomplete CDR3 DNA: TGTGCAAGCAGCTTAGTCTGGGGGGGCTAT. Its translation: CASSLVWGGY. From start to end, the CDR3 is CASSLVWGGYEQYF.

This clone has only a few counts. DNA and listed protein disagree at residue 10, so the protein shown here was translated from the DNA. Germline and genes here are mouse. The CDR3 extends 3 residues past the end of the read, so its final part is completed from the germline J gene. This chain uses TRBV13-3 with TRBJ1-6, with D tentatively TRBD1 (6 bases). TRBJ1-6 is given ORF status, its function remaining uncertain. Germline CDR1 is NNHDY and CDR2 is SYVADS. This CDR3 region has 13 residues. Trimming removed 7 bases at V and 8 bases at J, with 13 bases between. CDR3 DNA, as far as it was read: TGTGCCAGCCGAGGGGGTATGGATTCGCCC. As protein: CASRGGMDSP. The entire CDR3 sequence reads CASRGGMDSPLYF.

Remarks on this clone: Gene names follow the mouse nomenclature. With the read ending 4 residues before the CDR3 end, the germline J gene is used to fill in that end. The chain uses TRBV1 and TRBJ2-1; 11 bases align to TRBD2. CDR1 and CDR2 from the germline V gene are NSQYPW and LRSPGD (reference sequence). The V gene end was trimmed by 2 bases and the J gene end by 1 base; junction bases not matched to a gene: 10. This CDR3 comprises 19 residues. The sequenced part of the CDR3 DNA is TGCACCTGCAGTGCAACCGGGACTGGGGGTGGGGGGAACTATGCT. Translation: CTCSATGTGGGGNYA. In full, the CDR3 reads CTCSATGTGGGGNYAEQFF.

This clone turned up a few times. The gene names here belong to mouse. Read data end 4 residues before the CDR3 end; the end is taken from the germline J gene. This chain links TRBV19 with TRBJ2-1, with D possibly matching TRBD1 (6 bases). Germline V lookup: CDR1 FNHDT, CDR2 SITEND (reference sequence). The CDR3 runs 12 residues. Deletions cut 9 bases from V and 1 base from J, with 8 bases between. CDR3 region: CATGQNYAEQFF. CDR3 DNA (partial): TGTGCCACCGGACAGAACTATGCT.

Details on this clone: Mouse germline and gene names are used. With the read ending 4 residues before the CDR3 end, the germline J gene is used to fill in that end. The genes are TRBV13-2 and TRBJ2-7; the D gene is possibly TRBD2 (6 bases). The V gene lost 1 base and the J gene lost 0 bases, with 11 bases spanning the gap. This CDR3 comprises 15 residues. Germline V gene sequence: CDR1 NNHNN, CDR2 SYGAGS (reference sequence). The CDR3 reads CASGDLWGVSYEQYF. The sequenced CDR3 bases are TGTGCCAGCGGTGATCTCTGGGGCGTCTCCTAT.

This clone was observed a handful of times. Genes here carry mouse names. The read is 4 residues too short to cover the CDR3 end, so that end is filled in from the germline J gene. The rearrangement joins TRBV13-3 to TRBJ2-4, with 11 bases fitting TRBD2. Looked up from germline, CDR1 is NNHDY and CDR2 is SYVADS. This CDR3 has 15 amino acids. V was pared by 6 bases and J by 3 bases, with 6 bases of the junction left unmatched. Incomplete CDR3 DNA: TGTGCCAGCACCACAGGGACTGGGGGACAAAAC. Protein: CASTTGTGGQN. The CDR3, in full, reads CASTTGTGGQNTLYF. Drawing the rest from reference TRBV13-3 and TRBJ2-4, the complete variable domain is EAAVTQSPRSKVAVTGGKVTLSCHQTNNHDYMYWYRQDTGHGLRLIHYSYVADSTEKGDIPDGYKASRPSQENFSLILELASLSQTAVYFCASTTGTGGQNTLYFGAGTRLSVL.

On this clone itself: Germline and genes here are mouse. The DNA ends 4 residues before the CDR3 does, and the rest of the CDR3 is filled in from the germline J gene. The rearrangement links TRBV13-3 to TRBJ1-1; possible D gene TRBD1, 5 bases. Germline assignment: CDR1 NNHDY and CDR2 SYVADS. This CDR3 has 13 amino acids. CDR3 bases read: TGTGCCAGCAGTGGCCGGGACTGGGGA. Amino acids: CASSGRDWG. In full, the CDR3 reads CASSGRDWGEVFF.

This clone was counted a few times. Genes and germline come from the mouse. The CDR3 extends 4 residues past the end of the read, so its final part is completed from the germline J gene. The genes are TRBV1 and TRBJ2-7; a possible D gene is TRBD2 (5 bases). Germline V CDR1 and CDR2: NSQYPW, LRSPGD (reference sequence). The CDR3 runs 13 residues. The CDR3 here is CTCSAGVPYEQYF. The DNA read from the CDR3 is TGCACCTGCAGTGCTGGGGTCCCTTAT.

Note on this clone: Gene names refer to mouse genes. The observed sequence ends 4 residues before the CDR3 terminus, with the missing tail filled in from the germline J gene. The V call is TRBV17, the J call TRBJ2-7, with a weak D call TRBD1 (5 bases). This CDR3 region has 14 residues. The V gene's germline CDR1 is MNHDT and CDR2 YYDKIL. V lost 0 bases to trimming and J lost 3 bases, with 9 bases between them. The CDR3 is CASSRDPDNYEQYF. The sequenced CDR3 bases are TGTGCTAGCAGTAGAGACCCGGACAACTAT.

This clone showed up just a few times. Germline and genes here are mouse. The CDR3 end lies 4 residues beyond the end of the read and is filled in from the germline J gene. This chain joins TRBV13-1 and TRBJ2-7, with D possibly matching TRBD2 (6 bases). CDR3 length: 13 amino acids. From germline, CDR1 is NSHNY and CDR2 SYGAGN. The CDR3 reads CASSDVLGYEQYF. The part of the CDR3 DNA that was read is TGTGCCAGCAGTGATGTCCTGGGGTAT.

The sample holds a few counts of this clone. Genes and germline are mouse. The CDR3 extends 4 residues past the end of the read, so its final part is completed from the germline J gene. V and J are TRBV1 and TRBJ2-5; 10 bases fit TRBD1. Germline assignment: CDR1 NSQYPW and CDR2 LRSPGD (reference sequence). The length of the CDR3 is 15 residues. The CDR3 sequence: CTCSALTGGSDTQYF. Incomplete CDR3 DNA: TGCACCTGCAGTGCTCTGACAGGGGGCTCAGAC.

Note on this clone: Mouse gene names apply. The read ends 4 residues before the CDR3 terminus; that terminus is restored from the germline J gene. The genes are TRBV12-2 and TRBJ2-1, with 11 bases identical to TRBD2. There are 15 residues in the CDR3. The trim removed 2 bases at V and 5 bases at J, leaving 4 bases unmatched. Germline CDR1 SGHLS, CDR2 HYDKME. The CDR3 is CASSPGTGGHAEQFF. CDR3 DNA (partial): TGTGCCAGCTCTCCCGGGACTGGGGGACATGCT. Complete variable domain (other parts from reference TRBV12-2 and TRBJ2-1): NSGVVQSPRYIIKGKGERSILKCIPISGHLSVAWYQQTQGQELKFFIQHYDKMERDKGNLPSRFSVQQFDDYHSEMNMSALELEDSAVYFCASSPGTGGHAEQFFGPGTRLTVL.

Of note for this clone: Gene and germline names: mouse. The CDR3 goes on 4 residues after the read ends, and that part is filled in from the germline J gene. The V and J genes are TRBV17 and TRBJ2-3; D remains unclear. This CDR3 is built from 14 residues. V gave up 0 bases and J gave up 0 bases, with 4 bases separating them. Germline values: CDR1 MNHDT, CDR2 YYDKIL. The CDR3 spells CASSRDLSAETLYF. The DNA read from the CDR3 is TGTGCTAGCAGTAGAGATCTGAGTGCAGAA.

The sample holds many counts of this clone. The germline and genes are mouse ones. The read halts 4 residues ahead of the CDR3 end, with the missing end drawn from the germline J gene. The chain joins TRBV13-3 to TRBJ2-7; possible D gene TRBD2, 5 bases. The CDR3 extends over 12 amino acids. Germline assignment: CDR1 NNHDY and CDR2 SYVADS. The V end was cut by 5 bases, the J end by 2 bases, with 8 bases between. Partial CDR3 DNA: TGTGCCAGCAGACTGGTACCCTAT. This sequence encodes CASRLVPY. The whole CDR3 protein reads CASRLVPYEQYF.

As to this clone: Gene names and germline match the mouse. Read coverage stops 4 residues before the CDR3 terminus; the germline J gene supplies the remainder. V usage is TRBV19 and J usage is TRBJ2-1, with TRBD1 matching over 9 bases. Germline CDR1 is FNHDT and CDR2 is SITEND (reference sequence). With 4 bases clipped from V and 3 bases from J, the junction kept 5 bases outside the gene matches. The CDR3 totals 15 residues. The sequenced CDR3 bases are TGTGCCAGCAGTGAAGGGACAGGGTCCTATGCT. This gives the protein CASSEGTGSYA. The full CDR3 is CASSEGTGSYAEQFF.

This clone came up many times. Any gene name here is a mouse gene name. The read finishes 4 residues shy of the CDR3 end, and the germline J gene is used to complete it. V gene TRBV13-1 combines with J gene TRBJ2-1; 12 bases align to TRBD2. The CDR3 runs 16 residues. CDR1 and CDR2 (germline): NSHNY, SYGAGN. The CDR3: CASSVRDWGEKAEQFF. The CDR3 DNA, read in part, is TGTGCCAGCAGTGTCCGGGACTGGGGGGAGAAGGCT.

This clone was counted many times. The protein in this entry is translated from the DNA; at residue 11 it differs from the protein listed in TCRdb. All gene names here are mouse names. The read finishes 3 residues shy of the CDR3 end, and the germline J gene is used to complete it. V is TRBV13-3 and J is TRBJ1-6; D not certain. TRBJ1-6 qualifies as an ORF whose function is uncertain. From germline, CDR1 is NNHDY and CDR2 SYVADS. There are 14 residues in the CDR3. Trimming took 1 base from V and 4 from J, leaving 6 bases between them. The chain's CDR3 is CASSDHTYNSPLYF. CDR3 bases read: TGTGCCAGCAGTGATCACACATATAATTCGCCC.